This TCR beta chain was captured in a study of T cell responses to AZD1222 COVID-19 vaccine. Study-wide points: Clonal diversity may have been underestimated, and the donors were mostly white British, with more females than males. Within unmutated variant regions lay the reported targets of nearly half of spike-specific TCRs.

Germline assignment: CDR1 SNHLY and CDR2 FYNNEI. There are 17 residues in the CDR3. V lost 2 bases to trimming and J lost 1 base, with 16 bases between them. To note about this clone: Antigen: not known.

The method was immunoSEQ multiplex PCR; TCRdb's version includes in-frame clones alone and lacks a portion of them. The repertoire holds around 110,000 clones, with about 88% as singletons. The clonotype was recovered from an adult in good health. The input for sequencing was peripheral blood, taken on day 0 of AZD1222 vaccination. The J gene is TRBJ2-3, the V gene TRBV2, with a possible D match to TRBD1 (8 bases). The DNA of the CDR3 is TGTGCCAGCAGTGAATCAGGGGGGGGACAGGGCACAGATACGCAGTATTTT. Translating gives CASSESGGGQGTDTQYF.